These 24 T cell receptor beta chains came from one sample sequenced in a study of hypomethylating agent response in myelodysplastic syndrome. Some clones are missing from TCRdb's copy, which holds only in-frame ones; the method was immunoSEQ multiplex PCR. Among some 9,600 clones, around 80% were seen once, and the ten largest hold about 4%. The specimen comprised bone marrow, sampled before or after starting hypomethylating agent treatment for myelodysplastic syndrome (not recorded which). Source of these receptors: a human donor with myelodysplastic syndrome.

V usage is TRBV30 and J usage is TRBJ1-3; TRBD1 might be the D (5 bases). There are 16 residues in the CDR3. The germline V gene has CDR1 GTSNPN and CDR2 SVGIG (reference sequence). Trimming shortened V by 0 bases and J by 0 bases, and 12 bases separated the two germline ends. The CDR3 is CAWSVLKGNSGNTIYF. In DNA, the CDR3 is TGTGCCTGGAGTGTTTTGAAGGGGAACTCTGGAAACACCATATATTTT.

This rearrangement joins TRBV6-5 to TRBJ2-7; D perhaps matches TRBD2 (6 bases). The CDR3 extends over 15 amino acids. CDR1 and CDR2 (germline): MNHEY, SVGAGI. V was shortened by 5 bases and J by 1 base, with 15 bases between the two germline ends. DNA of the CDR3: TGTGCCAGCAGTCCCCGGGAGTACCATTCCTACGAGCAGTACTTC. Translating gives CASSPREYHSYEQYF.

The CDR3 DNA follows: TGTGCCAGCAGCTCGACAGGGAGGTATTCTGAAAAACTGTTTTTT. It yields the protein CASSSTGRYSEKLFF. The J gene is TRBJ1-4, the V gene TRBV11-2, with 7 bases lining up with TRBD1. The germline V gene has CDR1 SGHAT and CDR2 FQNNGV. Trimming removed 4 bases from V and 7 bases from J; junction bases left unmatched: 9. This CDR3 contains 15 residues.

V and J are TRBV7-3 and TRBJ1-1; D might be TRBD1 (6 bases). This CDR3 comprises 14 residues. Trimming left V 5 bases short and J 1 base short, with 11 bases between. Looked up from germline, CDR1 is SGHTA and CDR2 is FQGTGA. CDR3 nucleotides: TGTGCCAGCAGCCCGGTACAGGGGAACACTGAAGCTTTCTTT. Translating it yields CASSPVQGNTEAFF.

The V call is TRBV19, the J call TRBJ2-2, with 9 bases lining up with TRBD2. Germline V CDR1 and CDR2: LNHDA, SQIVND (reference sequence). This CDR3 comprises 17 residues. Germline trimming cut 3 bases from V and 4 bases from J; bases unmatched to any gene: 9. CDR3 nucleotides: TGTGCCAGTAGTATCCAGGCGGGGGGGCCTCTCACCGGGGAGCTGTTTTTT. Its protein is CASSIQAGGPLTGELFF.

V and J are TRBV19 and TRBJ1-4; 8 bases agree with TRBD1. CDR1 and CDR2 (germline): LNHDA, SQIVND (reference sequence). The CDR3 totals 13 residues. Germline trimming cut 5 bases from V and 5 bases from J; bases unmatched to any gene: 1. CDR3 amino acids: CASSQGANEKLFF. In nucleotides, the CDR3 is TGTGCCAGTAGTCAGGGGGCAAATGAAAAACTGTTTTTT.

This chain joins TRBV6-1 and TRBJ2-1, with 9 positions matching TRBD2. CDR1 is MNHNS and CDR2 is SASEGT in the germline V gene. The CDR3 has 14 amino acids. V gave up 5 bases and J gave up 4 bases; unmatched junction bases: 3. The CDR3 reads CASSLTSGYNEQFF. Here the CDR3 DNA reads TGTGCCAGCAGTTTGACTAGCGGTTACAATGAGCAGTTCTTC.

This chain links TRBV14 with TRBJ1-6, with D unresolved. Between the trimmed V and J ends, which lost 3 bases and 6 bases, there was a span of 0 bases. The CDR3 consists of 11 residues. The germline CDR1 and CDR2 sequences are SGHDN and FVKESK. The CDR3 DNA sequence: TGTGCCAGCAGCCATAATTCACCCCTCCACTTT. Amino acid sequence: CASSHNSPLHF.

The rearrangement joins TRBV5-4 to TRBJ2-1, with 9 bases identical to TRBD1. Germline V gives CDR1 SGHNT, CDR2 YYREEE (reference sequence). The CDR3 contains 15 residues. Trimming cost V 6 bases and J 4 bases; bases outside gene matches: 8. The CDR3: CASTGRDRVYNEQFF. The CDR3 DNA reads TGTGCCAGCACCGGCCGGGACAGGGTTTACAATGAGCAGTTCTTC. The full variable domain, completed using reference TRBV5-4 and TRBJ2-1, is ETGVTQSPTHLIKTRGQQVTLRCSSQSGHNTVSWYQQALGQGPQFIFQYYREEENGRGNFPPRFSGLQFPNYSSELNVNALELDDSALYLCASTGRDRVYNEQFFGPGTRLTVL.

V usage is TRBV27 and J usage is TRBJ2-2; 8 bases match TRBD1. This CDR3 is built from 19 residues. Germline V gives CDR1 MNHEY, CDR2 SMNVEV (reference sequence). The ends lost 0 bases at V and 1 base at J; junction bases unmatched: 10. DNA for the CDR3: TGTGCCAGCAGTTTATCGAAGTGGACAGGGCCGATGAACACCGGGGAGCTGTTTTTT. It specifies CASSLSKWTGPMNTGELFF.

This clone was found once. The CDR3 nucleotides read TGTGCCAGAAGCGGGGACAGGTATTCACCCCTCCACTTT. As protein: CARSGDRYSPLHF. This chain links TRBV5-3 with TRBJ1-6; 8 bases line up with TRBD1. TRBV5-3 is an open reading frame whose function is uncertain. The CDR3 is made up of 13 amino acids. Losses at the gene ends were 4 bases for V and 8 bases for J; bases not matched to a gene: 2.

The chain recombines TRBV7-3 with TRBJ2-1; 8 nucleotides align to TRBD1. Trimming removed 4 bases from V and 7 bases from J; junction bases left unmatched: 9. The CDR3 is made up of 15 amino acids. From germline, CDR1 is SGHTA and CDR2 FQGTGA. Written as DNA, the CDR3 is TGTGCCAGCAGCTCCAGGGGGCAAGAGGGGAATGAGCAGTTCTTC. Translation: CASSSRGQEGNEQFF.

The rearrangement joins TRBV6-1 to TRBJ2-7; D possibly corresponds to TRBD2 (6 bases). Trimming removed 11 bases from V and 2 bases from J, with 10 bases in between. Germline V CDR1 and CDR2: MNHNS, SASEGT. There are 11 residues in the CDR3. The CDR3, as DNA: TGTGCCGGCGGGAATGCCTACGAGCAGTACTTC. Protein: CAGGNAYEQYF.

The gene calls are TRBV4-1 and TRBJ2-3; D ambiguous. Trimming took off 4 bases at V and 0 bases at J, with 8 bases between the two ends. Germline loops: CDR1 MGHRA, CDR2 YSYEKL. This CDR3 is 14 amino acids long. CDR3 nucleotides: TGCGCCAGCAGCCTCTGGGGAAGCACAGATACGCAGTATTTT. As protein: CASSLWGSTDTQYF.

The chain has TRBV10-3 and TRBJ1-1; tentative D call: TRBD1 (5 bases). The CDR3 runs 13 residues. CDR1 and CDR2 from the germline V gene are ENHRY and SYGVKD. Trimming shortened V by 3 bases and J by 4 bases, and 9 bases separated the two germline ends. CDR3 region: CAISDRASTEAFF. The CDR3 nucleotides are TGTGCCATCAGTGACAGGGCGAGCACTGAAGCTTTCTTT.

J is TRBJ2-7 and V is TRBV5-1; the match to TRBD2 covers 9 bases. There are 16 residues in the CDR3. Unmatched junction bases numbered 7, after V lost 0 bases and J lost 3 bases. Per germline, CDR1 SGHRS and CDR2 YFSETQ. DNA of the CDR3: TGCGCCAGCAGCTTGGCCTCGGGACTAGCAGGCTACGAGCAGTACTTC. Amino acid sequence: CASSLASGLAGYEQYF.

V is TRBV6-5 and J is TRBJ2-7; D gene unclear. CDR1 MNHEY and CDR2 SVGAGI come from the germline V gene. This CDR3 region has 13 residues. V was pared by 6 bases and J by 4 bases, with 13 bases between. The CDR3 DNA is TGTGCCAGCAGACCCCGGGCAGCGTACGAGCAGTACTTC. It codes for CASRPRAAYEQYF.

The V gene is TRBV29-1, the J gene TRBJ1-2; no firm D call. Germline-derived CDR1 and CDR2 are SQVTM and ANQGSEA. Trimming took 4 bases from V and 2 from J, leaving 14 bases between them. This CDR3 is 14 amino acids long. The CDR3 reads CSVGETGGNYGYTF. The CDR3 region has the DNA TGCAGCGTTGGTGAGACCGGAGGGAACTATGGCTACACCTTC.

The sample holds a few counts of this clone. The chain uses TRBV6-4 and TRBJ2-1; TRBD2 agrees at 14 bases. V shed 4 bases and J 0 bases; nucleotides not matched to a gene: 8. Germline CDR1 MRHNA, CDR2 SNTAGT. This CDR3 is 19 amino acids long. The chain's CDR3 is CASSVGTSGSRSSYNEQFF. The CDR3 region has the DNA TGTGCCAGCAGTGTAGGGACTAGCGGGAGCCGTAGCTCCTACAATGAGCAGTTCTTC.

The gene calls are TRBV5-5 and TRBJ1-1; the match to TRBD1 covers 10 bases. Germline V gene lookup returns CDR1 SGHKS and CDR2 YYEKEE (reference sequence). The CDR3 sequence is 18 residues long. V lost 0 bases, J lost 0 bases, and 8 bases stayed unmatched. CDR3 nucleotides: TGTGCCAGCAGCTTGGTTCCCGGGACAGGGGCACTGAACACTGAAGCTTTCTTT. Protein product: CASSLVPGTGALNTEAFF.

The chain links TRBV28 to TRBJ2-2; the D gene is possibly TRBD1 (6 bases). The CDR3 is 15 amino acids. Trimming stripped 4 bases from V and 4 bases from J, with 13 bases between. The germline V gene encodes CDR1 MDHEN and CDR2 SYDVKM. The CDR3 spells CASSSFRGGTGELFF. CDR3 bases: TGTGCCAGCAGTTCATTCAGGGGTGGCACCGGGGAGCTGTTTTTT.

This clone was recorded once. CDR3 sequence (DNA): TGCGCCAGCAGCCGCTCAACAGGGGGTAACTATGGCTACACCTTC. Protein: CASSRSTGGNYGYTF. The chain recombines TRBV5-1 with TRBJ1-2, with 8 bases fitting TRBD1. Germline assignment: CDR1 SGHRS and CDR2 YFSETQ. The CDR3 is 15 residues long. Germline trimming cut 4 bases from V and 1 base from J; bases unmatched to any gene: 6.

The chain combines TRBV10-2 with TRBJ1-1; no reliable D call. Trimming took 7 bases from V and 1 from J, leaving 10 bases between them. The germline V gene encodes CDR1 WSHSY and CDR2 SAAADI. The CDR3 length is 13 residues. The CDR3 region is CASITWENTEAFF. The CDR3 nucleotides are TGCGCCAGCATTACCTGGGAGAACACTGAAGCTTTCTTT.

The count of this clone is one. J is TRBJ2-3 and V is TRBV19; unclear D gene. The germline V gene encodes CDR1 LNHDA and CDR2 SQIVND (reference sequence). The CDR3 covers 13 residues. V dropped 3 bases and J dropped 1 base, with 5 bases sitting between them. CDR3 region: CASSIMGTDTQYF. The CDR3 region has the DNA TGTGCCAGTAGTATCATGGGCACAGATACGCAGTATTTT.